This T cell receptor (beta chain) was observed in a study of T cell clonality in common variable immunodeficiency. Germline lookup yields CDR1 GTSNPN and CDR2 SVGIG (reference sequence). V was shortened by 1 base and J by 4 bases, with 4 bases between the two germline ends. CDR3 length equals 11 residues. This clone was recorded at least ten times. The antigen is not known. The read falls 3 residues short of the CDR3 end, and the missing part is taken from the germline J gene. Assay used: immunoSEQ multiplex PCR; TCRdb lists only in-frame clones, some missing. This sample carries approximately 40,000 clones, none of them present only once. Study observations and caveats: Compared with controls, CVID subjects had fewer shared TCRbeta clones. Common variable immunodeficiency TCR beta sequences reportedly had fewer deletions and N-nucleotide insertions.

The TCR originated in a person between 18 and 69 years old in good health. The rearrangement links TRBV30 to TRBJ1-1; no reliable D call. Sequencing was performed on peripheral blood mononuclear cells. The covered CDR3 bases are TGTGCCTGGAGTGCCCTCACTGAA. It is translated as CAWSALTE. The whole CDR3 protein is CAWSALTEAFF.